The 9 T cell receptor beta chains below come from one sample, sequenced in a study of blood T cell repertoires in COVID-19. Repertoires were generated with immunoSEQ multiplex PCR, while TCRdb's copy carries only in-frame clones and drops some. The table lists roughly 87,000 clones, roughly 87% of them singletons. The sequencing input was peripheral blood. The receptor set was obtained from a woman of 80 years or more with active COVID-19.

V and J are TRBV7-8 and TRBJ1-6; the D is unclear. This CDR3 is built from 16 residues. V was clipped by 0 bases and J by 4 bases, with 10 bases between them. Germline V gene data show CDR1 as SGHVS and CDR2 as FQNEAQ. CDR3 residues: CASSLASTPYNSPLHF. The CDR3, as DNA: TGTGCCAGCAGCTTAGCGTCGACACCTTATAATTCACCCCTCCACTTT.

The V gene is TRBV30, the J gene TRBJ1-5, with 7 bases lining up with TRBD1. V was clipped by 0 bases and J by 3 bases; unmatched bases: 5. The CDR3 is made up of 15 amino acids. Per germline, CDR1 GTSNPN and CDR2 SVGIG (reference sequence). The CDR3 bases are TGTGCCTGGAGTGTTCGGCAGGGGGACAATCAGCCCCAGCATTTT. The encoded protein is CAWSVRQGDNQPQHF.

The chain recombines TRBV2 with TRBJ1-1; perhaps TRBD1 as D (5 bases). Germline V CDR1 and CDR2: SNHLY, FYNNEI. The V end lost 6 bases, the J end lost 0 bases, and 14 bases lay between the germline ends. This CDR3 comprises 15 residues. CDR3 sequence (DNA): TGTGCCAGCAGGCTAATGGACACGATGAACACTGAAGCTTTCTTT. Protein product: CASRLMDTMNTEAFF.

J is TRBJ2-3 and V is TRBV5-6, with TRBD1 matching over 9 bases. The V gene's germline CDR1 is SGHDT and CDR2 YYEEEE. J was trimmed by 0 bases and V by 4 bases; bases with no gene match: 12. The CDR3 loop spans 18 amino acids. CDR3 sequence reads: CASSPGQGWSSSTDTQYF. Written as DNA, the CDR3 is TGTGCCAGCAGCCCTGGACAGGGGTGGTCCTCCAGCACAGATACGCAGTATTTT.

The chain couples TRBV6-1 to TRBJ1-4, with a weak D call TRBD1 (6 bases). The CDR3 has 16 amino acids. From germline, CDR1 is MNHNS and CDR2 SASEGT. V was clipped by 2 bases and J by 7 bases, with 17 bases between them. The CDR3 region has the DNA TGTGCCAGCAGTGAACTAAACAGGGTAGCGGGTGAAAAACTGTTTTTT. Translating gives CASSELNRVAGEKLFF.

V usage is TRBV29-1 and J usage is TRBJ1-1; D remains ambiguous. The CDR3 is 17 residues long. V was cut by 0 bases and J by 1 base, with 18 bases left in between. Germline V gene lookup returns CDR1 SQVTM and CDR2 ANQGSEA. CDR3 region: CSVEEVLSGLQNTEAFF. Written as DNA, the CDR3 is TGCAGCGTTGAAGAGGTTTTGTCAGGACTACAGAACACTGAAGCTTTCTTT.

This clone has a single count. This sequence joins TRBV6-5 and TRBJ2-7; D may be TRBD1 (5 bases). This CDR3 has 13 amino acids. Trimming removed 8 bases at V and 5 bases at J, with 16 bases between. Germline CDR1 MNHEY, CDR2 SVGAGI. The CDR3: CASSGARVDEQYF. Here the CDR3 DNA reads TGTGCCAGCTCCGGCGCCAGGGTTGACGAGCAGTACTTC.

This clone occurred once. The CDR3 DNA reads as TGTGCCAGTAGTCCCAGGGAGGCAACTAATGAAAAACTGTTTTTT. Residues: CASSPREATNEKLFF. The rearrangement uses TRBV19 and TRBJ1-4; the D gene is possibly TRBD1 (5 bases). The ends were cut back, 5 bases at V and 0 bases at J, with 10 bases in the middle. Germline values: CDR1 LNHDA, CDR2 SQIVND (reference sequence). The CDR3 spans 15 residues.

This rearrangement joins TRBV5-6 to TRBJ2-3; D is possibly TRBD2 (6 bases). CDR1 is SGHDT and CDR2 is YYEEEE in the germline V gene. The CDR3 is made up of 16 amino acids. V was shortened by 4 bases and J by 0 bases, with 15 bases between the two germline ends. This CDR3 is CASSIPVAESTDTQYF. DNA of the CDR3: TGTGCCAGCAGCATCCCTGTAGCGGAAAGCACAGATACGCAGTATTTT. Looking up the rest from reference TRBV5-6 and TRBJ2-3 gives the full variable domain: DAGVTQSPTHLIKTRGQQVTLRCSPKSGHDTVSWYQQALGQGPQFIFQYYEEEERQRGNFPDRFSGHQFPNYSSELNVNALLLGDSALYLCASSIPVAESTDTQYFGPGTRLTVL.